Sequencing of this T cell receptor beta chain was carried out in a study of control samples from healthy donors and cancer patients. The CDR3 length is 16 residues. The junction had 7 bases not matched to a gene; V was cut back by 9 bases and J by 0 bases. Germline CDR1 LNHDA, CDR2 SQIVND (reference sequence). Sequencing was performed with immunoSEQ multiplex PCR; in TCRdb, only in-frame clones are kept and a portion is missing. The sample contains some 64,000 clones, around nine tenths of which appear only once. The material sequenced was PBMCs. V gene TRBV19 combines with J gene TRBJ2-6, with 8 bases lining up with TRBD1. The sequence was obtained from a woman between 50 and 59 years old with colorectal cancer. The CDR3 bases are TGTGCCAGCGGACAGGGAACCTTCTCTGGGGCCAACGTCCTGACTTTC. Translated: CASGQGTFSGANVLTF.